The 20 T cell receptor beta chains reported below all come from one sample, sequenced in a study of T-cell memory formation after mild COVID-19. Via MiXCR, TCRdb re-called the 5' RACE reads, giving one row per CDR3 protein. The sample lists 450,000 to 650,000 distinct CDR3 sequences; roughly 22% were seen once. The sample comprised PBMCs or a T cell subset sorted from them (not recorded which). The origin of the receptors is an adult woman who had mild COVID-19 (a few samples of this study predate the infection). Cell type and time point are not known.

Ten or more counts support this clonotype. J is TRBJ2-2 and V is TRBV5-4, with 7 bases fitting TRBD2. The V and J ends lost 4 bases and 2 bases, in that order; junction bases with no gene match: 8. This CDR3 region has 16 residues. From germline, CDR1 is SGHNT and CDR2 YYREEE (reference sequence). The CDR3 DNA reads as TGTGCCAGCAGCCCTTTGACTAGCCTCAACACCGGGGAGCTGTTTTTT. Residues: CASSPLTSLNTGELFF.

This clonotype has more than one count but fewer than ten. V is TRBV7-9 and J is TRBJ2-2; 8 bases fit TRBD2. This CDR3 is built from 15 residues. Per the germline V gene, CDR1 is SEHNR and CDR2 is FQNEAQ (reference sequence). J was trimmed by 3 bases and V by 5 bases; bases with no gene match: 5. The CDR3 bases are TGTGCCAGCAGCCCTGCTAGCGGGTACACCGGGGAGCTGTTTTTT. Its translation: CASSPASGYTGELFF.

This sequence joins TRBV14 and TRBJ2-3, with TRBD1 identical over 8 bases. Germline V gene data show CDR1 as SGHDN and CDR2 as FVKESK. The CDR3 is 16 residues long. V trimming: 1 base; J trimming: 3 bases; junction bases outside the gene matches: 6. The CDR3 here is CASSQVAGGPTDTQYF. CDR3 sequence (DNA): TGTGCCAGCAGCCAAGTAGCAGGGGGCCCTACAGATACGCAGTATTTT.

This clonotype was recorded a few times. The rearrangement links TRBV7-9 to TRBJ2-7; D unresolved. The CDR3 totals 11 residues. V lost 8 bases and J lost 6, with 11 bases in between. The V gene's germline CDR1 is SEHNR and CDR2 FQNEAQ (reference sequence). The CDR3 nucleotides are TGTGCCAGCGCCGGAACGGGCGAGCAGTACTTC. Its protein is CASAGTGEQYF.

This clonotype has a handful of counts. The chain employs TRBV5-5 and TRBJ1-2; D gene unclear. Trimming cost V 3 bases and J 8 bases, with 23 bases left between them. The germline CDR1 and CDR2 sequences are SGHKS and YYEKEE (reference sequence). The CDR3 is 16 residues long. The CDR3 loop is CASSSDGPQTADGYTF. CDR3 in DNA: TGTGCCAGCAGCTCTGACGGCCCCCAGACTGCGGACGGCTACACCTTC.

This clonotype was seen more than once but under ten times. This chain joins TRBV24-1 and TRBJ1-5; D not certain. V was trimmed by 9 bases and J by 7 bases, leaving 12 bases between them. Germline CDR1 reads KGHDR; CDR2 reads SFDVKD. This CDR3 comprises 12 residues. The DNA of the CDR3 is TGTGCCACCGGAACCATGGGACAGCCCCAGCATTTT. Translation gives CATGTMGQPQHF.

The V gene is TRBV10-3, the J gene TRBJ2-5; D might be TRBD2 (5 bases). The CDR3 spans 13 residues. V lost 5 bases and J lost 0, with 7 bases in between. Germline loops: CDR1 ENHRY, CDR2 SYGVKD. The CDR3 bases are TGTGCCATCAGTCGAGGGTACCAAGAGACCCAGTACTTC. This encodes CAISRGYQETQYF.

The sample holds a few counts of this clonotype. V gene TRBV5-1 combines with J gene TRBJ2-7, with 7 bases fitting TRBD1. There are 16 residues in the CDR3. In germline, CDR1 is SGHRS, CDR2 YFSETQ. V dropped 3 bases and J dropped 5; count of bases not matched to a gene: 14. CDR3 DNA: TGCGCCAGCAGCTGGGGACACAGGGGCAAACGGCACGAGCAGTACTTC. It translates to CASSWGHRGKRHEQYF.

This clonotype occurred a few times. The V and J genes are TRBV12-3 or TRBV12-4 and TRBJ2-1, with D perhaps matching TRBD1 (6 bases). There are 15 residues in the CDR3. Trimming shortened V by 7 bases and J by 5 bases, and 18 bases separated the two germline ends. This CDR3 reads CASTPPGQIDNEQFF. Written as DNA, the CDR3 is TGTGCCAGCACCCCACCCGGACAGATAGACAATGAGCAGTTCTTC.

The chain employs TRBV12-3 or TRBV12-4 and TRBJ2-5; D tentatively reads TRBD1 or TRBD2 (5 bases each). The CDR3 runs to 14 residues. Trimming left V 3 bases short and J 1 base short, with 9 bases between. CDR3 protein: CASSLSGTQETQYF. The CDR3 DNA sequence: TGTGCCAGCAGTTTGTCGGGGACCCAAGAGACCCAGTACTTC.

This chain uses TRBV7-2 with TRBJ2-1; maybe TRBD2 (6 bases). Germline V gene sequence: CDR1 SGHTA, CDR2 FQGNSA. V lost 5 bases and J lost 7, with 18 bases in between. The CDR3 has 15 amino acids. The CDR3 here is CASSLTRDFWNEQFF. The CDR3 coding sequence is TGTGCCAGCAGCCTTACCCGGGACTTCTGGAATGAGCAGTTCTTC.

The table lists this clonotype with a few counts. V is TRBV20-1 and J is TRBJ2-7; D gene ambiguous. Germline V gene sequence: CDR1 DFQATT, CDR2 SNEGSKA (reference sequence). This CDR3 is 12 amino acids long. V lost 5 bases to trimming and J lost 1 base, with 9 bases between them. This CDR3 reads CSAGAVSYEQYF. Written as DNA, the CDR3 is TGCAGTGCTGGTGCTGTATCCTACGAGCAGTACTTC.

This clonotype was counted ten times or more. The chain has TRBV4-1 and TRBJ2-1; D is perhaps TRBD2 (6 bases). This CDR3 has 12 residues. V was shortened by 6 bases and J by 6 bases, with 9 bases between the two germline ends. Germline-derived CDR1 and CDR2 are MGHRA and YSYEKL. The CDR3 nucleotides are TGCGCCAGCAGGGGGGGATCCAATGAGCAGTTCTTC. Encoded protein: CASRGGSNEQFF.

J is TRBJ2-1 and V is TRBV7-2; D possibly corresponds to TRBD1 (6 bases). Germline CDR1 SGHTA, CDR2 FQGNSA. V lost 5 bases to trimming and J lost 7 bases, with 18 bases between them. This CDR3 is 15 amino acids long. This chain's CDR3 is CASSPAGTPGNEQFF. The CDR3 coding sequence is TGTGCCAGCAGCCCTGCCGGGACACCCGGAAATGAGCAGTTCTTC. The variable domain in full, completed from reference TRBV7-2 and TRBJ2-1, reads GAGVSQSPSNKVTEKGKDVELRCDPISGHTALYWYRQSLGQGLEFLIYFQGNSAPDKSGLPSDRFSAERTGGSVSTLTIQRTQQEDSAVYLCASSPAGTPGNEQFFGPGTRLTVL.

This rearrangement joins TRBV12-3 or TRBV12-4 to TRBJ1-6; 7 bases agree with TRBD1. J gave up 0 bases and V 3 bases, and 11 bases lay outside the gene matches. This CDR3 is built from 19 residues. CDR3 amino acids: CASSLRTGLASSYNSPLHF. The CDR3 nucleotides are TGTGCCAGCAGTTTGAGGACAGGTCTGGCCAGCTCCTATAATTCACCCCTCCACTTT.

The chain couples TRBV6-5 to TRBJ2-7; 10 nucleotides agree with TRBD2. This CDR3 contains 16 residues. J was trimmed by 5 bases and V by 0 bases; bases with no gene match: 7. Germline CDR1 and CDR2: MNHEY and SVGAGI. CDR3 in DNA: TGTGCCAGCAGTTACTCGGGCAGCGGGAGGGGGGACGAGCAGTACTTC. This gives the protein CASSYSGSGRGDEQYF.

The chain has TRBV6-5 and TRBJ1-2; unclear D gene. Germline V gene sequence: CDR1 MNHEY, CDR2 SVGAGI. The CDR3 has 15 amino acids. V lost 2 bases, J lost 4 bases, and 14 bases lay in between. CDR3 loop: CASSYRRQLTYGYTF. Here the CDR3 DNA reads TGTGCCAGCAGTTACCGACGGCAGTTGACCTATGGCTACACCTTC.

Turning to this clonotype: The DNA is left out, because the CDR3 cannot be placed on it with certainty; the CDR3 is given as TCRdb lists it. CDR3 protein: CASSTSTGATTEAFF. The gene calls are TRBV6-5 and TRBJ1-1; whether TRBD1, the table's D call, matches the DNA was not checked. Germline-derived CDR1 and CDR2 are MNHEY and SVGAGI. The CDR3 numbers 15 amino acids, ends counted.

A few counts support this clonotype. The chain carries TRBV7-6 and TRBJ2-7; 7 bases are a match to TRBD2. This CDR3 contains 16 residues. CDR1 SGHVS and CDR2 FNYEAQ come from the germline V gene. V shed 4 bases, J shed 3 bases, and the junction held 12 bases outside the gene matches. In DNA, the CDR3 is TGTGCCAGCAGCTCCCTCAGCGGGGTTCGGATCTACGAGCAGTACTTC. Translated, it gives CASSSLSGVRIYEQYF.

This clonotype has a handful of counts. The chain carries TRBV19 and TRBJ1-5; maybe TRBD1 (5 bases). CDR3 length: 18 residues. Germline CDR1 is LNHDA and CDR2 is SQIVND (reference sequence). The V and J ends lost 3 bases and 0 bases respectively, with 18 bases between them. The CDR3 coding sequence is TGTGCCAGTAGTATTTTGGGCGGGGCGGTTTATAGCAATCAGCCCCAGCATTTT. Amino acid sequence: CASSILGGAVYSNQPQHF.